This TCR beta chain was sequenced for a study of vaccination and CD4 T cells after COVID-19. Study overall: Every participant was given two doses of BNT162b2 or mRNA-1273 vaccine.

Broader study findings: The study found that a median about 90% of reactive clones in convalescent patients appeared only post-vaccination.

Treatment: approximately 9-day PBMC culture with coronavirus spike peptide pools or control peptides (ViraFEST assay). ViraFEST relied on peptide pools to expand antigen-specific T cells; the TCRs were sequenced afterward. CDR3 length equals 15 residues. Unmatched junction bases numbered 6, after V lost 0 bases and J lost 11 bases. CDR1 and CDR2 (germline): MNHEY, SMNVEV (reference sequence). A remark on this clonotype: The antigen is unknown.

Once obtained from cultured CD4+ T cells, the DNA was sequenced using the Oncomine TCR Beta short-read assay. CD4+ T cells were cultured, and genomic DNA was extracted from them. TCRdb re-called the PCR reads with MiXCR, one entry per CDR3 protein. The sample contains about 9,700 distinct CDR3 sequences, roughly 76% of which appear only once. The chain has TRBV27 and TRBJ1-6, with 8 nucleotides matching TRBD1. The specimen sequenced was CD4+ T cells from blood, cultured in vitro. This receptor was identified in a human donor who had recovered from COVID-19. The CDR3 nucleotides read TGTGCCAGCAGTTTATCGCGGGCAGGGGGCACACCCCTCCACTTT. This sequence encodes CASSLSRAGGTPLHF.